This paragraph reports one T cell receptor beta chain. Antigen specificity is unknown. A multiplex PCR was run with 60 Vbeta primers and 13 Jbeta primers. Method: immunoSEQ multiplex PCR; TCRdb's copy keeps in-frame clones and lacks some. The sample totals 91,000 or so clones. This entry is derived from a study of cytomegalovirus exposure and HLA in healthy donors. Study-wide results and caveats: HLA-A and HLA-B allele assignments for most subjects were reportedly predicted accurately using TCR beta sequences. Because they were indistinguishable, some V segments, including TRBV6-2 and TRBV6-3, were excluded. Across all donors, roughly uniform sequencing depth was an assumption of the presence/absence analyses.

Trimming left V 5 bases short and J 5 bases short, with 12 bases between. Germline CDR1 LNHDA, CDR2 SQIVND (reference sequence). This CDR3 region has 14 residues. Material: PBMCs. The TCR sequence derives from a woman in her thirties in good health and CMV-seronegative. V gene TRBV19 combines with J gene TRBJ1-4; unclear D gene. Here the CDR3 DNA reads TGTGCCAGTAGTTCGGCCGGGGAGAATGAAAAACTGTTTTTT. As protein: CASSSAGENEKLFF.